This paragraph reports one T cell receptor beta chain. Germline CDR1 is SGHRS and CDR2 is YFSETQ. This CDR3 has 15 amino acids. These data come from a study of CXCR3-negative and CXCR3-positive naive CD8 T cells. The authors prepared UMI-labeled TRB cDNA libraries by 5' RACE. Using the 5' RACE reads, TCRdb records one entry per CDR3 protein without DNA. Its clone listing holds about 5,500 distinct CDR3 sequences. The rearrangement joins TRBV5-1 to TRBJ1-2; with no DNA, the TCRdb D assignment of TRBD1 cannot be verified. The sequencing input was naive CXCR3- CD8+ T cells from blood. Noted subset: CD45RO-CCR7+CD27+CD95- naive CD8+ T cells lacking CXCR3 (TNR3-). This sequence originates from a human donor in good health. Some clones in this sample may be carry-over from other donors' samples. CDR3 in amino acids: CASSPWTDANYGYTF.